This T cell receptor (beta chain) is drawn from a study of T cell repertoires in ileal Crohn's disease. Background on the study: Every patient was operated on for stricturing (around 61%) or penetrating (approximately 39%) complications. Regarding the study as a whole: Clonality above 26.8% at surgery always came with endoscopic recurrence. Active smokers at surgery had more clonal expansions than non-smokers.

Worth noting for this clone: Its antigen is undetermined.

Included were adult ileal or ileocolonic Crohn's patients indicated for ileocolonic resection. The CDR3 runs to 14 residues. Trimming left V 1 base short and J 7 bases short, with 10 bases between. Germline V gene sequence: CDR1 SGHTA, CDR2 FQGTGA. Sequencing used immunoSEQ multiplex PCR; TCRdb keeps in-frame clones, though not all of them. Among about 15,000 clones listed, almost 90% were seen once. The chain is built from TRBV7-3 and TRBJ1-4; no definite D call. The TCR sequence derives from an adult with Crohn's disease. Sequences were obtained from ileal tissue. This CDR3 is CASSLNGDGEKLFF. In DNA form, the CDR3 reads TGTGCCAGCAGCTTAAACGGGGATGGTGAAAAACTGTTTTTT.